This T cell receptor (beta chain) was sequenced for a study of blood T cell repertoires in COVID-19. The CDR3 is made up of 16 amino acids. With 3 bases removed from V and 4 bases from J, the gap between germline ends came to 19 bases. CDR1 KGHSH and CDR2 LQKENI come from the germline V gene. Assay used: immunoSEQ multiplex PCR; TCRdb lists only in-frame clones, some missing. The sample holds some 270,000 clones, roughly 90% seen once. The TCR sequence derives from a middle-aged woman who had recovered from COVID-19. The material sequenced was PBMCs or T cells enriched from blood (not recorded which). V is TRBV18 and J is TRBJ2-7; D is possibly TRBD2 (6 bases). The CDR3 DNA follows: TGTGCCAGCTCACCTTACTTAGCGGATTTTGGGTACGAGCAGTACTTC. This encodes CASSPYLADFGYEQYF.